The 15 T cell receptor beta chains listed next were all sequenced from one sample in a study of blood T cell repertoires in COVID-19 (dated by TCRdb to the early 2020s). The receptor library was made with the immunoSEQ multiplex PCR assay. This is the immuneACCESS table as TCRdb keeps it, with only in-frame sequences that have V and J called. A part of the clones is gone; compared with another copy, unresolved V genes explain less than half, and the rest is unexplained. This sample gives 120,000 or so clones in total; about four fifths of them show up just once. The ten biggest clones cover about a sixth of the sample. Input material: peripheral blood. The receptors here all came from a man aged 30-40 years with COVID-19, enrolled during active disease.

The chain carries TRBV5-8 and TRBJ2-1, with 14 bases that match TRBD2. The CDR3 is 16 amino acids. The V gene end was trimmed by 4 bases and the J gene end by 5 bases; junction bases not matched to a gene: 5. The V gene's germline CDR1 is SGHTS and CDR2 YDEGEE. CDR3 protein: CASSPRLAGGDNEQFF. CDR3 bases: TGTGCCAGCAGCCCGAGACTAGCGGGAGGGGACAATGAGCAGTTCTTC.

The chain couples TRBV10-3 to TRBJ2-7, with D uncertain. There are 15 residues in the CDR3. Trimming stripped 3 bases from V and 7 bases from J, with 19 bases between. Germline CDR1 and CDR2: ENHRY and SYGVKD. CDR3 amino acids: CAISEPTKPLREQYF. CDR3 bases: TGTGCCATCAGTGAACCGACCAAGCCCTTGAGGGAGCAGTACTTC.

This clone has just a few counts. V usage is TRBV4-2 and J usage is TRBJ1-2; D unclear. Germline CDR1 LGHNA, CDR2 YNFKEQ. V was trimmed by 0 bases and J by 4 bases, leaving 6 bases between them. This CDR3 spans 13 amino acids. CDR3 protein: CASSQDGSYGYTF. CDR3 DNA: TGTGCCAGCAGCCAAGATGGGAGCTATGGCTACACCTTC.

CDR3 bases: TGTGCCAGCAAGCGGGGGGCGGGACAGCCCCAGCATTTT. Amino acid sequence: CASKRGAGQPQHF. The V call is TRBV12-3 or TRBV12-4, the J call TRBJ1-5; maybe TRBD1 (6 bases). V gave up 7 bases and J gave up 7 bases, with 14 bases separating them. The CDR3 extends over 13 amino acids.

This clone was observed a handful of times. CDR3 amino acids: CASSLSANYGYTF. The CDR3 nucleotides are TGTGCCAGCAGCTTAAGCGCTAACTATGGCTACACCTTC. This chain connects TRBV7-9 to TRBJ1-2; D is uncertain. The germline CDR1 and CDR2 sequences are SEHNR and FQNEAQ (reference sequence). Between the trimmed V and J ends, which lost 2 bases and 0 bases, there was a span of 4 bases. The CDR3 length is 13 residues.

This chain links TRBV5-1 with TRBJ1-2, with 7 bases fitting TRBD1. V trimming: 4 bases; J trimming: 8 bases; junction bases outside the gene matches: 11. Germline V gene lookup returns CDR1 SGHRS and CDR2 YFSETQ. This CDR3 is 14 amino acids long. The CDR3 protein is CASSGGTDRGGYTF. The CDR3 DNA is TGCGCCAGCAGCGGCGGGACAGACCGAGGGGGCTACACCTTC. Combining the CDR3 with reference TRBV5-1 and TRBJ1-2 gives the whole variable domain KAGVTQTPRYLIKTRGQQVTLSCSPISGHRSVSWYQQTPGQGLQFLFEYFSETQRNKGNFPGRFSGRQFSNSRSEMNVSTLELGDSALYLCASSGGTDRGGYTFGSGTRLTVV.

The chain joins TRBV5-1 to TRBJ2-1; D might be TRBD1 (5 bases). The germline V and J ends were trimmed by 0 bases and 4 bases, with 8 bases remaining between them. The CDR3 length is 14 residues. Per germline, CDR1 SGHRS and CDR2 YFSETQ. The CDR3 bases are TGCGCCAGCAGCTTGGGTGACAGATACAATGAGCAGTTCTTC. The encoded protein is CASSLGDRYNEQFF.

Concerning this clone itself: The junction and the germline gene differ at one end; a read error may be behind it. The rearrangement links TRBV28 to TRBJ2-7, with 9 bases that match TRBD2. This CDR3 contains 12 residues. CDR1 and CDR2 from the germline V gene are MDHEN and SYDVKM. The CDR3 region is CASSPMGGGASF. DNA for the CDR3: TGTGCCAGCAGCCCCATGGGCGGGGGGGCGAGTTTC.

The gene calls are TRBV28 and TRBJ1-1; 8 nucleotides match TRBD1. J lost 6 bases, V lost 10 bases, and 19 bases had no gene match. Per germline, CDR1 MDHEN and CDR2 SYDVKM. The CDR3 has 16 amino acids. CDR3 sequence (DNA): TGTGCCACCATGACAGGGGATGATCGGGTTGGCGCTGAAGCTTTCTTT. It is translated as CATMTGDDRVGAEAFF.

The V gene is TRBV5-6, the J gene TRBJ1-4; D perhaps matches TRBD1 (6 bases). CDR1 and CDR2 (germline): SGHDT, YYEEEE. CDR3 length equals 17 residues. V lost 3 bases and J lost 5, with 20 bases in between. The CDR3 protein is CASSSDRLWRGNEKLFF. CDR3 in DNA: TGTGCCAGCAGCTCAGACAGGCTGTGGAGAGGGAATGAAAAACTGTTTTTT.

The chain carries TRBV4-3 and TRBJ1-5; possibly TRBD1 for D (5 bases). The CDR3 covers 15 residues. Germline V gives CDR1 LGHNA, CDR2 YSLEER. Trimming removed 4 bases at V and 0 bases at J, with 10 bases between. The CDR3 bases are TGCGCCAGCAGCCGCACGACAGTTAGCAATCAGCCCCAGCATTTT. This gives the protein CASSRTTVSNQPQHF.

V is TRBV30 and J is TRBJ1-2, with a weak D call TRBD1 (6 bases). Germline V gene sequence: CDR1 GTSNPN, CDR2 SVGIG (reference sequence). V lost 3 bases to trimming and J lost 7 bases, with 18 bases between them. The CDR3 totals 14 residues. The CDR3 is CAWRDSGTRTGYTF. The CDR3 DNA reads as TGTGCCTGGAGAGATTCCGGGACACGGACTGGCTACACCTTC.

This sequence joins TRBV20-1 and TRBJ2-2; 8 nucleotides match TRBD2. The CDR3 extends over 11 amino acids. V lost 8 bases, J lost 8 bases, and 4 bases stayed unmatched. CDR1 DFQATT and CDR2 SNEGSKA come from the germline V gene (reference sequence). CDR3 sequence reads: CSPLAGGELFF. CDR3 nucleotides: TGCAGTCCGTTAGCGGGAGGGGAGCTGTTTTTT.

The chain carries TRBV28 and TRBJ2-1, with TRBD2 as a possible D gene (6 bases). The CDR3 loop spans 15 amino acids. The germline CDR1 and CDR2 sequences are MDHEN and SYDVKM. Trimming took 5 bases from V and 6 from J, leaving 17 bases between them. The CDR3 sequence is CASSPSGGRGNEQFF. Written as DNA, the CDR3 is TGTGCCAGCAGTCCCTCCGGGGGAAGGGGCAATGAGCAGTTCTTC.

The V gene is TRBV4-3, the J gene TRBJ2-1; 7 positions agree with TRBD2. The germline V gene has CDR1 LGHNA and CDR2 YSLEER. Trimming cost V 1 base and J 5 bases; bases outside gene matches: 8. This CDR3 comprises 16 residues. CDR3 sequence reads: CASSQGGLEGHNEQFF. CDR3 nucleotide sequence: TGCGCCAGCAGCCAAGGCGGACTAGAAGGCCACAATGAGCAGTTCTTC.